The rows below give T cell receptor beta chains drawn from one sample of a study of T-cell reconstitution after alpha-beta-depleted transplantation in children. Each CDR3 protein is one row after TCRdb ran MiXCR on the PCR reads. The sample records about 830,000 distinct CDR3 sequences, 15% to 20% being singletons. This specimen consisted of PBMCs, mostly from graft donor cells, obtained 360 days after TCRalphabeta/CD19-depleted stem cell transplant. These receptors all come from a male patient younger than 18 who had a stem cell transplant for acute lymphoblastic leukemia, so the T cells may come from the graft donor. Both conserved end residues are part of each CDR3. The D gene is left open where the match is weak. Clone size is not always given. Where it is, it says once, few, many or a class for expanded clones.

cdr3_nt: TGCAGTGCTAGCTACAGCGACTATGGCTACACCTTC; cdr3_aa: CSASYSDYGYTF; j_call: TRBJ1-2; clone_size: many; v_call: TRBV20-1; d_call: .
cdr3_nt: TGCGCCAGCAGCTCCGGGACTAGCGGGAGGGAGTCTCAAGAGACCCAGTACTTC; cdr3_aa: CASSSGTSGRESQETQYF; j_call: TRBJ2-5; clone_size: few; v_call: TRBV5-1; d_call: TRBD2
cdr3_nt: TGCGCCAGCAGCAGCGGGACTAGCGGGAGGGCAGATACGCAGTATTTT; cdr3_aa: CASSSGTSGRADTQYF; j_call: TRBJ2-3; clone_size: few; v_call: TRBV5-1; d_call: TRBD2
cdr3_nt: TGTGCCAGCAGTTACTCTATCCGATTTGGGCTAGCGGGGGGCTACGAGCAGTACTTC; cdr3_aa: CASSYSIRFGLAGGYEQYF; j_call: TRBJ2-7; clone_size: .; v_call: TRBV6-5; d_call: TRBD2
cdr3_nt: TGCAGTGCTAGAGGAGGGTTACAGCCCCAGCATTTT; cdr3_aa: CSARGGLQPQHF; j_call: TRBJ1-5; clone_size: many; v_call: TRBV20-1; d_call: .
cdr3_nt: TGTGCCAGCAGCTCTCAAGGTGGGACAGGGGTAGACATTCAGTACTTC; cdr3_aa: CASSSQGGTGVDIQYF; j_call: TRBJ2-4; clone_size: few; v_call: TRBV9; d_call: TRBD1
cdr3_nt: TGTGCCAGCAGCGTTAGCGGGAGAGGTTTAGGCGAGCAGTACTTC; cdr3_aa: CASSVSGRGLGEQYF; j_call: TRBJ2-7; clone_size: few; v_call: TRBV9; d_call: TRBD2
cdr3_nt: TGTGCCAGCAGTTTAAGGGGGGGACTAGCGGGACAAGAGACCCAGTACTTC; cdr3_aa: CASSLRGGLAGQETQYF; j_call: TRBJ2-5; clone_size: .; v_call: TRBV12-3/TRBV12-4; d_call: TRBD2
cdr3_nt: TGTGCCAGCAGACAACTAGCGGGAGGGCCGGCTGAGCAGTTCTTC; cdr3_aa: CASRQLAGGPAEQFF; j_call: TRBJ2-1; clone_size: few; v_call: TRBV12-3/TRBV12-4; d_call: TRBD2
cdr3_nt: TGTGCCACCAGTGATTCGACCAGCGGAGATCTCCAGCAGTTCTTC; cdr3_aa: CATSDSTSGDLQQFF; j_call: TRBJ2-1; clone_size: few; v_call: TRBV24-1; d_call: .
cdr3_nt: TGTGCCAGCAGAGACCACCGGGACAGAGACGATCATAACTATGGCTACACCTTC; cdr3_aa: CASRDHRDRDDHNYGYTF; j_call: TRBJ1-2; clone_size: many; v_call: TRBV27; d_call: TRBD1
cdr3_nt: TGTGCCAGCAGTTTATCCGGTCTAGGCGTTTTTGGACAGGGGGTAGAAGGCTACACCTTC; cdr3_aa: CASSLSGLGVFGQGVEGYTF; j_call: TRBJ1-2; clone_size: .; v_call: TRBV27; d_call: TRBD1
cdr3_nt: TGTGCCACCCGAACCGAGGGGACCCAGTACTTC; cdr3_aa: CATRTEGTQYF; j_call: TRBJ2-5; clone_size: many; v_call: TRBV12-3/TRBV12-4; d_call: .
cdr3_nt: TGCGCCAGCAGCTTGGTTTACAGGAACCAAGAGACCCAGTACTTC; cdr3_aa: CASSLVYRNQETQYF; j_call: TRBJ2-5; clone_size: many; v_call: TRBV5-1; d_call: .
cdr3_nt: TGCAGTGCTAGAGATAGCAGGGGTGGGAACTATGGCTACACCTTC; cdr3_aa: CSARDSRGGNYGYTF; j_call: TRBJ1-2; clone_size: .; v_call: TRBV20-1; d_call: .